This TCR beta chain was documented in a study of T-cell memory formation after mild COVID-19. Study overall: The two donors had largely donor-specific TCR clusters. Overall study results and limits: Proof of SARS-CoV-2 specificity was absent for the second-wave clones that crested on day 37. Later expanders leaned CD4+, whereas clones that contracted between day 15 and 85 were balanced CD4/CD8.

Constant-segment primers and 5'RACE yielded cDNA libraries for TCR alpha and TCR beta, each carrying sample barcodes and UMIs. TCRdb recomputed calls from the 5' RACE reads with MiXCR, one row per CDR3 protein. Here the sample spans 300,000 to 350,000 distinct CDR3 sequences, just under 20% being singletons. The CDR3 is 15 amino acids. This clonotype was seen only a few times. Its antigen is not known. Sequenced sample: PBMCs or a T cell subset sorted from them (not recorded which). The chain recombines TRBV21-1 with TRBJ1-1. TRBV21-1 is designated a pseudogene. The receptor was isolated from a man younger than 30 who had mild COVID-19 (a few samples of this study predate the infection). Cell type and time point are not known. Here the CDR3 reads CASSLNEEGFTEAFF. The DNA of the CDR3 is TGTGCCAGCAGCCTCAATGAGGAGGGGTTCACTGAAGCTTTCTTT.